Following are 13 T cell receptor beta chains from one sample sequenced in a study of shared clonotypes between healthy human individuals. Libraries were prepared by immunoSEQ multiplex PCR; TCRdb keeps only in-frame clonotypes and omits some of them. The sample holds around 2.3 million clones, approximately 96% seen once. The sample comprised naive CD4+ T cells sorted from blood. Regarding subset: CD45RA+ positively selected. These receptors originate from a man aged 18 to 30 in good health.

The V gene is TRBV15, the J gene TRBJ2-5; D not certain. Germline loops: CDR1 LNHNV, CDR2 YYDKDF (reference sequence). This CDR3 spans 14 amino acids. Trimming shortened V by 1 base and J by 2 bases, and 8 bases separated the two germline ends. The CDR3 sequence is CATSRGRVQETQYF. For the CDR3, the DNA is TGTGCCACCAGCAGAGGACGAGTGCAAGAGACCCAGTACTTC.

J is TRBJ2-3 and V is TRBV9; tentative D call: TRBD2 (5 bases). The V and J ends lost 0 bases and 4 bases respectively, with 9 bases between them. CDR1 and CDR2 from the germline V gene are SGDLS and YYNGEE. The length of the CDR3 is 14 residues. The CDR3 region is CASSVAVASDTQYF. In nucleotides, the CDR3 is TGTGCCAGCAGCGTAGCGGTAGCGTCAGATACGCAGTATTTT.

A note on this clone: The sample has other DNA sequences that encode this CDR3 too. The V call is TRBV9, the J call TRBJ2-1; no reliable D call. The V end lost 1 base, the J end lost 3 bases, and 5 bases lay between the germline ends. The CDR3 runs to 13 residues. Germline CDR1 SGDLS, CDR2 YYNGEE. The CDR3 loop is CASSVNGYNEQFF. The CDR3 DNA sequence: TGTGCCAGCAGCGTAAACGGCTACAATGAGCAGTTCTTC.

V usage is TRBV5-4 and J usage is TRBJ1-1; D ambiguous. Germline V gives CDR1 SGHNT, CDR2 YYREEE (reference sequence). The CDR3 length is 13 residues. The V and J ends lost 2 bases and 1 base respectively, with 6 bases between them. The CDR3 loop is CASSFQPNTEAFF. As DNA, the CDR3 is TGTGCCAGCAGCTTTCAGCCGAACACTGAAGCTTTCTTT.

About this clone: Its ends do not fully match the called genes, so a read error is possible. The CDR3: CASRLDTTGNQPQHF. The CDR3 nucleotides are TGCGCCAGCAGGTTGGACACAACAGGGAACCAGCCCCAGCATTTT. V usage is TRBV5-1 and J usage is TRBJ1-5; tentatively, D is TRBD1 (6 bases). The CDR3 spans 15 residues. Germline CDR1 SGHRS, CDR2 YFSETQ.

On this clone: Other DNA variants within this sample encode the same CDR3. The chain combines TRBV5-1 with TRBJ2-7; 9 bases line up with TRBD1. The CDR3 is 14 amino acids. J was trimmed by 2 bases and V by 3 bases; bases with no gene match: 3. Germline CDR1 is SGHRS and CDR2 is YFSETQ. The CDR3: CASSSQGATYEQYF. The CDR3, as DNA: TGCGCCAGCAGCTCACAGGGGGCAACCTACGAGCAGTACTTC.

This clone came up once. The genes are TRBV7-2 and TRBJ2-3; D uncertain. The CDR3 is 12 residues long. With 5 bases removed from V and 6 bases from J, the gap between germline ends came to 9 bases. From germline, CDR1 is SGHTA and CDR2 FQGNSA. CDR3 loop: CASSRTWDTQYF. CDR3 nucleotides: TGTGCCAGCAGCCGCACCTGGGATACGCAGTATTTT.

The J gene is TRBJ2-7, the V gene TRBV6-6, with a possible D match to TRBD1 (7 bases). The germline CDR1 and CDR2 sequences are MNHNY and SVGAGI (reference sequence). CDR3 length: 16 amino acids. V was shortened by 6 bases and J by 2 bases, with 20 bases between the two germline ends. The CDR3 nucleotides read TGTGCCAGCAGCATCCTAACAGGGGAGGCCCCCTACGAGCAGTACTTC. Translated: CASSILTGEAPYEQYF.

The rearrangement joins TRBV9 to TRBJ2-7, with TRBD2 matching over 7 bases. V shed 2 bases and J 2 bases; nucleotides not matched to a gene: 7. The CDR3 is 15 residues long. Looked up from germline, CDR1 is SGDLS and CDR2 is YYNGEE. CDR3 bases: TGTGCCAGCAGCGTCGGCGGGAGAGGGCCCTACGAGCAGTACTTC. Protein product: CASSVGGRGPYEQYF.

The chain employs TRBV11-2 and TRBJ1-1, with D maybe TRBD1 (5 bases). Germline V gene sequence: CDR1 SGHAT, CDR2 FQNNGV. CDR3 length: 16 amino acids. Trimming left V 4 bases short and J 0 bases short, with 15 bases between. CDR3 region: CASSSGDGIMNTEAFF. CDR3 in DNA: TGTGCCAGCAGCTCGGGGGACGGCATAATGAACACTGAAGCTTTCTTT.

This rearrangement joins TRBV5-1 to TRBJ1-1; 12 bases match TRBD1. The CDR3 consists of 15 residues. Per germline, CDR1 SGHRS and CDR2 YFSETQ. Trimming took 0 bases from V and 7 from J; bases not matched to a gene: 4. The CDR3 here is CASSLAGQGAGEAFF. In nucleotides, the CDR3 is TGCGCCAGCAGCTTGGCGGGACAGGGGGCTGGTGAAGCTTTCTTT.

V and J are TRBV5-1 and TRBJ1-5; D perhaps matches TRBD1 (5 bases). The CDR3 covers 16 residues. The germline CDR1 and CDR2 sequences are SGHRS and YFSETQ. V lost 1 base to trimming and J lost 4 bases, with 15 bases between them. CDR3 sequence (DNA): TGCGCCAGCAGCTTGAGCCTTCAGGGAGGTAATCAGCCCCAGCATTTT. Residues: CASSLSLQGGNQPQHF.

This sequence joins TRBV7-8 and TRBJ2-5; a weak D match, TRBD1 (5 bases). Germline CDR1 reads SGHVS; CDR2 reads FQNEAQ. Trimming left V 4 bases short and J 2 bases short, with 23 bases between. The CDR3 length is 18 residues. CDR3 in amino acids: CASSSTPIDSHRQETQYF. The CDR3 nucleotides are TGTGCCAGCAGCTCCACGCCCATCGACAGTCACCGTCAAGAGACCCAGTACTTC.